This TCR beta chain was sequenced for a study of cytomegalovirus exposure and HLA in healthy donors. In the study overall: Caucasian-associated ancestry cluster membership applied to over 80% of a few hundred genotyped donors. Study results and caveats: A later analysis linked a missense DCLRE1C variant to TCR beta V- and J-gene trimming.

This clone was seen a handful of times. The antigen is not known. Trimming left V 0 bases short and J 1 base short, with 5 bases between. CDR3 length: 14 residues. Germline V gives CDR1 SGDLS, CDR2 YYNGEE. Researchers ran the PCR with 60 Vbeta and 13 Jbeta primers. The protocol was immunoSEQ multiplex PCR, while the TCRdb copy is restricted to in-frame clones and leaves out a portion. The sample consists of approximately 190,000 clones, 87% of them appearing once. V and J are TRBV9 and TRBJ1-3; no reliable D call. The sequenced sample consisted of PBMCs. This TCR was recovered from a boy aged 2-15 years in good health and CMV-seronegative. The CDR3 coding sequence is TGTGCCAGCAGCGTAGTAGAGTCTGGAAACACCATATATTTT. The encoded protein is CASSVVESGNTIYF. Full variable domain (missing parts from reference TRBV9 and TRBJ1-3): DSGVTQTPKHLITATGQRVTLRCSPRSGDLSVYWYQQSLDQGLQFLIQYYNGEERAKGNILERFSAQQFPDLHSELNLSSLELGDSALYFCASSVVESGNTIYFGEGSWLTVV.